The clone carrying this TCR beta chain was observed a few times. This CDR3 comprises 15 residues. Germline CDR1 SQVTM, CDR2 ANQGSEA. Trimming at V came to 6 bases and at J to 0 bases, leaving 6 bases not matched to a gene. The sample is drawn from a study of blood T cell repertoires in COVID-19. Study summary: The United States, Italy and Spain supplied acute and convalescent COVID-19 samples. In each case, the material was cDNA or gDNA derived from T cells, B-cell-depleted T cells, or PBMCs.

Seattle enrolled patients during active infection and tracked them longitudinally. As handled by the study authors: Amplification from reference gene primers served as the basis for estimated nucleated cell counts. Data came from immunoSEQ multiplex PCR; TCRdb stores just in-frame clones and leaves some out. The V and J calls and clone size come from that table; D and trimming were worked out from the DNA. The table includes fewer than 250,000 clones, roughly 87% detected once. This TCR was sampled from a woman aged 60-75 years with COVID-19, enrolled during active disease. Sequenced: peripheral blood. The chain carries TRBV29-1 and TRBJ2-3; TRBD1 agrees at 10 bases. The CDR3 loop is CSVSRTGGSTDTQYF. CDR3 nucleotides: TGCAGCGTCTCCCGGACAGGGGGTAGCACAGATACGCAGTATTTT.